This TCR beta chain was retrieved from a study of blood T cell repertoires in COVID-19. Study-level background: Spain, Italy and the United States supplied samples that represented acute and convalescent COVID-19.

Germline V gene data show CDR1 as SNHLY and CDR2 as FYNNEI. This CDR3 is built from 14 residues. Trimming shortened V by 6 bases and J by 0 bases, and 12 bases separated the two germline ends. TCRdb keeps only in-frame clones here, not all; method: immunoSEQ multiplex PCR. The table lists roughly 68,000 clones, 70% to 90% of them singletons. Sequencing was done on a sample of peripheral blood. The chain employs TRBV2 and TRBJ2-7; D remains ambiguous. The sequence derives from a woman older than 75 with active COVID-19. The CDR3 region is CASRSDKSSYEQYF. The CDR3 DNA reads TGTGCCAGCAGATCCGACAAGAGCTCCTACGAGCAGTACTTC.